This passage covers 25 T cell receptor beta chains from one sample sequenced in a study of blood T cell repertoires in COVID-19. Using immunoSEQ multiplex PCR, the repertoire was profiled, and TCRdb retains in-frame clones only, with some absent. In the table there are a few hundred thousand clones, over 75% of which are singletons. The sample consisted of PBMCs or T cells enriched from blood (not recorded which). These receptors came from a young man who had recovered from COVID-19.

This chain joins TRBV5-6 and TRBJ1-1; TRBD1 matches 7 bases. Looked up from germline, CDR1 is SGHDT and CDR2 is YYEEEE. With 0 bases clipped from V and 0 bases from J, the junction kept 5 bases outside the gene matches. The CDR3 runs 16 residues. The CDR3 nucleotides read TGTGCCAGCAGCTTGGGGACAGGATTAATGAACACTGAAGCTTTCTTT. Its translation is CASSLGTGLMNTEAFF.

The CDR3 region has the DNA TGTGCCAGCAGCTTATTTGGGCAGGATTATAGCAATCAGCCCCAGCATTTT. Translating it yields CASSLFGQDYSNQPQHF. The rearrangement uses TRBV7-8 and TRBJ1-5, with unresolved D. The CDR3 totals 17 residues. Germline-derived CDR1 and CDR2 are SGHVS and FQNEAQ. Trimming took off 2 bases at V and 0 bases at J, with 14 bases between the two ends. The variable domain in full, with the rest retrieved from reference TRBV7-8 and TRBJ1-5, is GAGVSQSPRYKVAKRGQDVALRCDPISGHVSLFWYQQALGQGPEFLTYFQNEAQLDKSGLPSDRFFAERPEGSVSTLKIQRTQQEDSAVYLCASSLFGQDYSNQPQHFGDGTRLSIL.

The chain is built from TRBV18 and TRBJ2-3; 8 bases agree with TRBD1. The junction had 10 bases not matched to a gene; V was cut back by 4 bases and J by 4 bases. Germline CDR1 KGHSH, CDR2 LQKENI. This CDR3 comprises 16 residues. CDR3 sequence: CASSRRTGRQADTQYF. The CDR3 DNA is TGTGCCAGCTCACGAAGGACAGGGCGACAAGCAGATACGCAGTATTTT.

This CDR3 is CASSPTTQGYEQYF. CDR3 bases: TGTGCCAGCTCACCGACAACACAGGGCTACGAGCAGTACTTC. This rearrangement joins TRBV18 to TRBJ2-7, with D perhaps TRBD1 (6 bases). The germline V gene encodes CDR1 KGHSH and CDR2 LQKENI. Trimming took off 3 bases at V and 3 bases at J, with 12 bases between the two ends. The CDR3 has 14 amino acids.

The chain links TRBV29-1 to TRBJ1-4; no firm D call. The CDR3 has 13 amino acids. Germline-derived CDR1 and CDR2 are SQVTM and ANQGSEA. V was shortened by 4 bases and J by 0 bases, with 6 bases between the two germline ends. The CDR3 here is CSVVHPTNEKLFF. The DNA of the CDR3 is TGCAGCGTTGTCCATCCAACTAATGAAAAACTGTTTTTT. The entire variable domain, with the rest obtained from reference TRBV29-1 and TRBJ1-4, is as follows: SAVISQKPSRDICQRGTSLTIQCQVDSQVTMMFWYRQQPGQSLTLIATANQGSEATYESGFVIDKFPISRPNLTFSTLTVSNMSPEDSSIYLCSVVHPTNEKLFFGSGTQLSVL.

The chain links TRBV6-5 to TRBJ1-5; D is possibly TRBD1 (6 bases). Germline V gene sequence: CDR1 MNHEY, CDR2 SVGAGI. The CDR3 runs 14 residues. Trimming removed 9 bases at V and 2 bases at J, with 14 bases between. DNA for the CDR3: TGTGCCAGTGCGCCACAGGGTGGCAATCAGCCCCAGCATTTT. Translated, it gives CASAPQGGNQPQHF.

This chain connects TRBV5-1 to TRBJ1-2; tentatively, D is TRBD1 (6 bases). Germline V gene lookup returns CDR1 SGHRS and CDR2 YFSETQ. The CDR3 has 12 amino acids. The V and J ends lost 4 bases and 7 bases respectively, with 11 bases between them. CDR3 protein: CASSEQGIGYTF. In nucleotides, the CDR3 is TGCGCCAGCAGCGAACAGGGTATTGGCTACACCTTC.

This chain connects TRBV19 to TRBJ1-6, with 8 bases aligning to TRBD1. Germline assignment: CDR1 LNHDA and CDR2 SQIVND (reference sequence). V shed 3 bases and J 0 bases; nucleotides not matched to a gene: 1. The CDR3 spans 16 residues. The CDR3 region has the DNA TGTGCCAGTAGTATTCAGGGGGCCTCCTATAATTCACCCCTCCACTTT. Translating gives CASSIQGASYNSPLHF.

With regard to this clone: Different DNA sequences within this sample yield the same CDR3. The gene calls are TRBV5-4 and TRBJ2-7, with D maybe TRBD1 (6 bases). The CDR3 loop spans 14 amino acids. The V end was cut by 0 bases, the J end by 0 bases, with 7 bases between. Germline-derived CDR1 and CDR2 are SGHNT and YYREEE (reference sequence). The CDR3 DNA reads as TGTGCCAGCAGCTTGGGGACAGACTCCTACGAGCAGTACTTC. Its translation is CASSLGTDSYEQYF.

The chain employs TRBV6-5 and TRBJ1-3; 9 bases are a match to TRBD1. Per germline, CDR1 MNHEY and CDR2 SVGAGI. This CDR3 has 15 amino acids. V shed 3 bases, J shed 7 bases, and the junction held 7 bases outside the gene matches. This CDR3 is CASSYRGQGTNTIYF. CDR3 sequence (DNA): TGTGCCAGCAGTTATCGTGGACAGGGGACGAACACCATATATTTT.

CDR3 residues: CASSLTALNTEAFF. In DNA form, the CDR3 reads TGCGCCAGCAGCTTGACCGCACTCAACACTGAAGCTTTCTTT. The gene calls are TRBV5-1 and TRBJ1-1; D is unclear. This CDR3 has 14 amino acids. V was pared by 1 base and J by 2 bases, with 9 bases between. CDR1 and CDR2 from the germline V gene are SGHRS and YFSETQ.

The CDR3, as DNA: TGTGCCAGCAGTTACACCCGGGGTACTGAAGCTTTCTTT. Translating it yields CASSYTRGTEAFF. This chain links TRBV6-5 with TRBJ1-1; D remains unclear. Germline assignment: CDR1 MNHEY and CDR2 SVGAGI. The CDR3 covers 13 residues. V was shortened by 2 bases and J by 5 bases, with 9 bases between the two germline ends.

This sequence joins TRBV18 and TRBJ2-5, with D maybe TRBD1 (5 bases). The CDR3 extends over 17 amino acids. Trimming left V 3 bases short and J 1 base short, with 18 bases between. Germline V CDR1 and CDR2: KGHSH, LQKENI. The CDR3 here is CASSPTHIAGPQETQYF. CDR3 in DNA: TGTGCCAGCTCACCGACCCACATTGCAGGGCCCCAAGAGACCCAGTACTTC.

V and J are TRBV6-2 or TRBV6-3 and TRBJ2-5; 13 nucleotides line up with TRBD2. Trimming took 5 bases from V and 5 from J; bases not matched to a gene: 14. The CDR3 spans 18 residues. Germline V gives CDR1 MNHEY, CDR2 SVGEGT. The CDR3 nucleotides read TGTGCCAGCAGTCACGGACTAGCGGGGGCCTCCAAGGGGGAGACCCAGTACTTC. Translating it yields CASSHGLAGASKGETQYF.

This clone has a handful of counts. The chain is built from TRBV5-1 and TRBJ2-7; no clear D gene. Germline V gives CDR1 SGHRS, CDR2 YFSETQ. This CDR3 comprises 14 residues. V lost 0 bases to trimming and J lost 3 bases, with 10 bases between them. CDR3 sequence: CASSLATADYEQYF. CDR3 DNA sequence: TGCGCCAGCAGCTTGGCAACAGCCGACTACGAGCAGTACTTC.

The genes are TRBV6-2 or TRBV6-3 and TRBJ1-1; D possibly corresponds to TRBD1 (5 bases). The germline CDR1 and CDR2 sequences are MNHEY and SVGEGT. The ends were cut back, 5 bases at V and 4 bases at J, with 17 bases in the middle. This CDR3 contains 15 residues. In nucleotides, the CDR3 is TGTGCCAGCAGTAAAAGGACAATTAAAGTCACTGAAGCTTTCTTT. Translating it yields CASSKRTIKVTEAFF.

This clone has a single count. The chain has TRBV12-3 or TRBV12-4 and TRBJ2-7, with unresolved D. There are 13 residues in the CDR3. V lost 5 bases, J lost 6 bases, and 14 bases lay in between. This CDR3 is CASSARRLSEQYF. CDR3 DNA: TGTGCCAGCAGTGCCCGCAGGCTGTCCGAGCAGTACTTC.

The gene calls are TRBV7-2 and TRBJ2-5; D is possibly TRBD2 (7 bases). The CDR3 runs to 15 residues. Germline assignment: CDR1 SGHTA and CDR2 FQGNSA. V lost 5 bases to trimming and J lost 4 bases, with 17 bases between them. CDR3 sequence: CASSPLQGGRETQYF. CDR3 DNA sequence: TGTGCCAGCAGCCCTCTACAGGGAGGGCGAGAGACCCAGTACTTC.

The chain combines TRBV30 with TRBJ1-6; the match to TRBD1 covers 7 bases. In germline, CDR1 is GTSNPN, CDR2 SVGIG (reference sequence). The junction had 8 bases not matched to a gene; V was cut back by 3 bases and J by 12 bases. This CDR3 is 13 amino acids long. CDR3 sequence reads: CAWRTGVGEPLHF. CDR3 in DNA: TGTGCCTGGAGAACAGGGGTGGGAGAACCCCTCCACTTT.

The V and J genes are TRBV7-2 and TRBJ1-2; D is undetermined. Looked up from germline, CDR1 is SGHTA and CDR2 is FQGNSA. The CDR3 is made up of 13 amino acids. V lost 3 bases and J lost 8, with 13 bases in between. For the CDR3, the DNA is TGTGCCAGCAGCTTTAATCTCGCCGGGGGCTACACCTTC. It codes for CASSFNLAGGYTF.

The chain joins TRBV25-1 to TRBJ1-2; D uncertain. Trimming stripped 3 bases from V and 5 bases from J, with 10 bases between. The germline V gene has CDR1 MGHDK and CDR2 SYGVNS. This CDR3 is built from 13 residues. CDR3 DNA sequence: TGTGCCAGCAGTGATTGGCAGAAATATGGCTACACCTTC. Its protein product is CASSDWQKYGYTF.

This clone was seen a few times. J is TRBJ2-1 and V is TRBV24-1; the match to TRBD2 covers 8 bases. Germline loops: CDR1 KGHDR, CDR2 SFDVKD. The CDR3 extends over 13 amino acids. Trimming took 6 bases from V and 4 from J; bases not matched to a gene: 1. As DNA, the CDR3 is TGTGCCACCAGTAGCGGGAGATACAATGAGCAGTTCTTC. It is translated as CATSSGRYNEQFF.

The CDR3 nucleotides read TGTGCCAGCAGCTTGGGGGGCTATGCAACTAATGAAAAACTGTTTTTT. Its protein is CASSLGGYATNEKLFF. The rearrangement uses TRBV5-8 and TRBJ1-4; D perhaps matches TRBD1 (5 bases). V was trimmed by 0 bases and J by 0 bases, leaving 9 bases between them. The length of the CDR3 is 16 residues. Germline-derived CDR1 and CDR2 are SGHTS and YDEGEE.

This rearrangement joins TRBV19 to TRBJ2-3, with TRBD1 as a possible D gene (6 bases). CDR3 length: 15 residues. Trimming removed 4 bases from V and 1 base from J, with 12 bases in between. CDR1 LNHDA and CDR2 SQIVND come from the germline V gene (reference sequence). CDR3 protein: CASSTGTSRTDTQYF. CDR3 sequence (DNA): TGTGCCAGTAGTACAGGGACATCTCGCACAGATACGCAGTATTTT.

The V and J genes are TRBV19 and TRBJ1-4, with D unclear. CDR1 LNHDA and CDR2 SQIVND come from the germline V gene (reference sequence). The V end lost 5 bases, the J end lost 8 bases, and 18 bases lay between the germline ends. The CDR3 totals 15 residues. The CDR3 sequence: CASSASGGVGEKLFF. CDR3 nucleotides: TGTGCCAGTAGTGCCTCGGGTGGAGTTGGAGAAAAACTGTTTTTT. Full variable domain (outside the CDR3, taken from reference TRBV19 and TRBJ1-4): DGGITQSPKYLFRKEGQNVTLSCEQNLNHDAMYWYRQDPGQGLRLIYYSQIVNDFQKGDIAEGYSVSREKKESFPLTVTSAQKNPTAFYLCASSASGGVGEKLFFGSGTQLSVL.